Listed below are T cell receptor beta chains from one sample, sequenced in a study of a mutant IDH1 vaccine in newly diagnosed glioma. Here immunoSEQ multiplex PCR was the method, and the copy in TCRdb shows in-frame clones only, minus some. Of some 31,000 clones listed, 79% are singletons. No antigen has been assigned to these receptors. The specimen comprised PBMCs, sampled from a glioma patient whose treatment included an IDH1 peptide vaccine. These receptors were collected from a woman younger than 45 with glioma. Some clones in this sample may be carry-over from other donors' samples. The CDR3 runs from the conserved cysteine through the conserved F or W. Each record gives: J gene, clone size, D gene, CDR3 length, V gene, CDR3 protein, CDR3 DNA. A D gene is named only where the DNA matches it firmly. Size is omitted from some rows. Given values are once, few, many or a class for expanded clones.

J gene: TRBJ1-5
clone size: -
D gene: -
CDR3 length: 13
V gene: TRBV6-6
CDR3 protein: CASRPPAGEPQHF
CDR3 DNA: TGTGCCAGCAGGCCCCCGGCGGGGGAGCCCCAGCATTTT

J gene: TRBJ2-1
clone size: -
D gene: -
CDR3 length: 16
V gene: TRBV5-1
CDR3 protein: CASSVAGQPTHNEQFF
CDR3 DNA: TGCGCCAGCAGCGTCGCGGGTCAGCCGACCCACAATGAGCAGTTCTTC

J gene: TRBJ2-7
clone size: -
D gene: -
CDR3 length: 11
V gene: TRBV30
CDR3 protein: CAWSARDEQYF
CDR3 DNA: TGTGCCTGGAGTGCCCGAGACGAGCAGTACTTC

J gene: TRBJ2-7
clone size: -
D gene: -
CDR3 length: 14
V gene: TRBV2
CDR3 protein: CASNRALSSYEQYF
CDR3 DNA: TGTGCCAGCAATAGAGCGCTAAGCTCCTACGAGCAGTACTTC

J gene: TRBJ2-5
clone size: -
D gene: -
CDR3 length: 14
V gene: TRBV7-6
CDR3 protein: CASSPHVSQETQYF
CDR3 DNA: TGTGCCAGCAGCCCCCATGTGTCGCAAGAGACCCAGTACTTC

J gene: TRBJ1-1
clone size: few
D gene: TRBD1
CDR3 length: 17
V gene: TRBV19
CDR3 protein: CASSRGAGGSFGTEAFF
CDR3 DNA: TGTGCCAGCTCCCGGGGGGCAGGGGGCTCTTTTGGCACTGAAGCTTTCTTT

J gene: TRBJ2-7
clone size: -
D gene: -
CDR3 length: 16
V gene: TRBV7-5
CDR3 protein: CARSLAGYRGDYEQYF
CDR3 DNA: TGTGCCAGAAGCTTAGCCGGTTACAGGGGCGACTACGAGCAGTACTTC

J gene: TRBJ1-1
clone size: -
D gene: -
CDR3 length: 15
V gene: TRBV7-9
CDR3 protein: CASPREMGTNTEAFF
CDR3 DNA: TGTGCCAGCCCAAGGGAGATGGGGACCAACACTGAAGCTTTCTTT

J gene: TRBJ1-1
clone size: -
D gene: TRBD1
CDR3 length: 14
V gene: TRBV6-5
CDR3 protein: CASSRGQGSGEAFF
CDR3 DNA: TGTGCCAGCAGCCGCGGACAGGGGAGTGGGGAAGCTTTCTTT

J gene: TRBJ1-1
clone size: -
D gene: TRBD1
CDR3 length: 14
V gene: TRBV29-1
CDR3 protein: CSVPPRGWETEAFF
CDR3 DNA: TGCAGCGTCCCACCCAGGGGGTGGGAAACTGAAGCTTTCTTT

J gene: TRBJ2-7
clone size: once
D gene: -
CDR3 length: 13
V gene: TRBV5-1
CDR3 protein: CASSLVAGDEQYF
CDR3 DNA: TGCGCCAGCAGCTTGGTGGCAGGCGACGAGCAGTACTTC

J gene: TRBJ2-2
clone size: few
D gene: TRBD2
CDR3 length: 14
V gene: TRBV5-1
CDR3 protein: CASRRGLGTGELFF
CDR3 DNA: TGCGCCAGCAGAAGGGGACTAGGCACCGGGGAGCTGTTTTTT

J gene: TRBJ2-5
clone size: -
D gene: -
CDR3 length: 14
V gene: TRBV27
CDR3 protein: CASSLSTGGETQYF
CDR3 DNA: TGTGCCAGCAGTTTATCGACAGGAGGCGAGACCCAGTACTTC

J gene: TRBJ1-1
clone size: -
D gene: TRBD1
CDR3 length: 14
V gene: TRBV6-1
CDR3 protein: CASSEWGQGAEAFF
CDR3 DNA: TGTGCCAGCAGTGAATGGGGACAGGGCGCTGAAGCTTTCTTT